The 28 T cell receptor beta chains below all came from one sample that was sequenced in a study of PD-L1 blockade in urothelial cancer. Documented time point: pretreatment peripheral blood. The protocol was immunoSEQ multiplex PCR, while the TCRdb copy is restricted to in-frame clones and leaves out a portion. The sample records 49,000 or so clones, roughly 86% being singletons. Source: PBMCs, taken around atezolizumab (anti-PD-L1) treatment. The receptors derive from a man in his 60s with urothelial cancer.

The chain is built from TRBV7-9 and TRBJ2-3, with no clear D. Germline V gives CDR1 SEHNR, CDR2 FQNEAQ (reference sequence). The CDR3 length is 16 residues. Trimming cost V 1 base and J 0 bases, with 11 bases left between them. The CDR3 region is CASSLGTITSTDTQYF. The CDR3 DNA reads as TGTGCCAGCAGCTTAGGTACGATCACTAGCACAGATACGCAGTATTTT.

The DNA for the CDR3 is TGCGCCAGCAGCCAGAGCCTGACTCCCGCGGATGAGCAGTTCTTC. Residues: CASSQSLTPADEQFF. The rearrangement joins TRBV4-1 to TRBJ2-1, with D unclear. The CDR3 is made up of 15 amino acids. V lost 3 bases to trimming and J lost 8 bases, with 17 bases between them. Germline V gene sequence: CDR1 MGHRA, CDR2 YSYEKL.

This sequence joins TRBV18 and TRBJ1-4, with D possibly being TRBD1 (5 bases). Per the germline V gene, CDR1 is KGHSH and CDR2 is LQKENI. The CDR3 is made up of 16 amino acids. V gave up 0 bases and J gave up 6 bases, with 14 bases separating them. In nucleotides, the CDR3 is TGTGCCAGCTCACCACCCGCAGGGAGGTTAGATGAAAAACTGTTTTTT. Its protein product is CASSPPAGRLDEKLFF.

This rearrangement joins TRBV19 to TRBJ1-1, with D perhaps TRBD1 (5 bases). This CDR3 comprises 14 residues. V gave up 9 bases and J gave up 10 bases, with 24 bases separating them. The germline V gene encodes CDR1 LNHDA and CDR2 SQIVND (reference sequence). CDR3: CASTDGQIPMGAFF. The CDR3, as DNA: TGTGCCAGCACCGACGGACAAATCCCAATGGGAGCTTTCTTT.

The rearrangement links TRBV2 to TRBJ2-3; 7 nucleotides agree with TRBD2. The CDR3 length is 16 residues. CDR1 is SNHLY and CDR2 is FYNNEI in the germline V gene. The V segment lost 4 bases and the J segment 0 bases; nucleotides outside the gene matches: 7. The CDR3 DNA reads TGTGCCAGCAGTGGGTTCAGCGGGGCTAGCACAGATACGCAGTATTTT. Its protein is CASSGFSGASTDTQYF. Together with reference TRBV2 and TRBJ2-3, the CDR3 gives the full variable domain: EPEVTQTPSHQVTQMGQEVILRCVPISNHLYFYWYRQILGQKVEFLVSFYNNEISEKSEIFDDQFSVERPDGSNFTLKIRSTKLEDSAMYFCASSGFSGASTDTQYFGPGTRLTVL.

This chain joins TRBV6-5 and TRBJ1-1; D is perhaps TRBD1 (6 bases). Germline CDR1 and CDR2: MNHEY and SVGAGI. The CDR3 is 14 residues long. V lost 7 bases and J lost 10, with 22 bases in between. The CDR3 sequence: CASTPIPPGRGAFF. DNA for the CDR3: TGTGCCAGCACCCCCATACCGCCCGGCAGGGGAGCTTTCTTT.

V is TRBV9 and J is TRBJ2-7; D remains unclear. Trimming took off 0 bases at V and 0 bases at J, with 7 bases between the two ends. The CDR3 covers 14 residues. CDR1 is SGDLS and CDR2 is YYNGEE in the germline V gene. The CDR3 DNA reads TGTGCCAGCAGCGTAGGGGCAGACTCCTACGAGCAGTACTTC. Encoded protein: CASSVGADSYEQYF.

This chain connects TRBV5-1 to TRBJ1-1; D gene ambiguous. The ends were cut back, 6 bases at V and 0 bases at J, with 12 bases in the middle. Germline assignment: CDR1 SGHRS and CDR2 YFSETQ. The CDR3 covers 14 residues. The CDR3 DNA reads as TGCGCCAGCACCCTGGAGGGTTTGAACACTGAAGCTTTCTTT. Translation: CASTLEGLNTEAFF.

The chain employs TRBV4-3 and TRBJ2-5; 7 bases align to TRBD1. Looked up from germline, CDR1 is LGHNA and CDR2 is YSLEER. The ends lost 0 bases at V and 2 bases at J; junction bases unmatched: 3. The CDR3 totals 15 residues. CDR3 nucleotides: TGCGCCAGCAGCCAAGAAGGGACAGATCAAGAGACCCAGTACTTC. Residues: CASSQEGTDQETQYF.

In DNA form, the CDR3 reads TGTGCCAGCAGCCCCCAGTATCTGAACACTGAAGCTTTCTTT. This translates into CASSPQYLNTEAFF. J is TRBJ1-1 and V is TRBV11-2; D is ambiguous. Germline V lookup: CDR1 SGHAT, CDR2 FQNNGV. V dropped 5 bases and J dropped 0 bases, with 10 bases sitting between them. The CDR3 totals 14 residues.

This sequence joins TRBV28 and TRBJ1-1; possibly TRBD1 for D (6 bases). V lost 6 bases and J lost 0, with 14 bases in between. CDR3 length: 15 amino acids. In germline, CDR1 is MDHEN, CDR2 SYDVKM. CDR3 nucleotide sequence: TGTGCCAGCAGGAAAGGGGGGGTGATGAACACTGAAGCTTTCTTT. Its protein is CASRKGGVMNTEAFF.

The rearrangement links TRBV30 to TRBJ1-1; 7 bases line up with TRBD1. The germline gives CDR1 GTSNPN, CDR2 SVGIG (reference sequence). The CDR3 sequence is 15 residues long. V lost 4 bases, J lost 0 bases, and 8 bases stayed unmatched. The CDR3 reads CAWKKRGQLNTEAFF. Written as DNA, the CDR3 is TGTGCCTGGAAAAAGAGGGGGCAGTTGAACACTGAAGCTTTCTTT.

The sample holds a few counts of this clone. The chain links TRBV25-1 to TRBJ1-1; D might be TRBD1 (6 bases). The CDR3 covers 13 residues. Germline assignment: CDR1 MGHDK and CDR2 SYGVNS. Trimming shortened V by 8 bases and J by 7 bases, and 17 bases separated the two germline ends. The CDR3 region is CASAGYRDDEAFF. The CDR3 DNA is TGTGCCAGCGCTGGGTACAGGGATGATGAAGCTTTCTTT.

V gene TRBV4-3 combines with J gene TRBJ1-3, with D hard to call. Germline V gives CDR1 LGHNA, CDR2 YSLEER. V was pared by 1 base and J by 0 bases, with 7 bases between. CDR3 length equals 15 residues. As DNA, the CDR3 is TGCGCCAGCAGCCAAGGACACCTCTCTGGAAACACCATATATTTT. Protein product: CASSQGHLSGNTIYF.

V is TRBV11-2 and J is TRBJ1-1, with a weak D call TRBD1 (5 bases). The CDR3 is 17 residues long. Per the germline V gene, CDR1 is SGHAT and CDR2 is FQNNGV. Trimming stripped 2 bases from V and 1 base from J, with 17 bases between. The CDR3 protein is CASSLRYRETENTEAFF. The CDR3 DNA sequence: TGTGCCAGCAGCTTAAGGTATCGCGAGACAGAGAACACTGAAGCTTTCTTT. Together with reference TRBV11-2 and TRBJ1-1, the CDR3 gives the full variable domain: EAGVAQSPRYKIIEKRQSVAFWCNPISGHATLYWYQQILGQGPKLLIQFQNNGVVDDSQLPKDRFSAERLKGVDSTLKIQPAKLEDSAVYLCASSLRYRETENTEAFFGQGTRLTVV.

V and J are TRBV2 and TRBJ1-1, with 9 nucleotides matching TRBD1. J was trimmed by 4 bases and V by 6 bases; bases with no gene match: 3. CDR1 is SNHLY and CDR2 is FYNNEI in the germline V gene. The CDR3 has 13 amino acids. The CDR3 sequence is CASSQQGATEAFF. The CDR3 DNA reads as TGTGCCAGCAGCCAACAGGGGGCCACTGAAGCTTTCTTT.

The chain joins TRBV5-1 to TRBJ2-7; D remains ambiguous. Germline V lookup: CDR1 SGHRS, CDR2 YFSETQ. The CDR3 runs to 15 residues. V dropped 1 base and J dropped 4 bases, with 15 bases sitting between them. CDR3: CASSLFRFSLYEQYF. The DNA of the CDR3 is TGCGCCAGCAGCTTGTTCAGGTTTTCTCTTTACGAGCAGTACTTC.

This CDR3 reads CASGLDLTGYGNQPQHF. Written as DNA, the CDR3 is TGTGCTAGTGGTTTGGACCTAACAGGGTACGGCAATCAGCCCCAGCATTTT. The V gene is TRBV12-5, the J gene TRBJ1-5; weak D call: TRBD1 (6 bases). This CDR3 has 17 amino acids. V was shortened by 1 base and J by 2 bases, with 15 bases between the two germline ends. The germline CDR1 and CDR2 sequences are LGHNT and FRNRAP.

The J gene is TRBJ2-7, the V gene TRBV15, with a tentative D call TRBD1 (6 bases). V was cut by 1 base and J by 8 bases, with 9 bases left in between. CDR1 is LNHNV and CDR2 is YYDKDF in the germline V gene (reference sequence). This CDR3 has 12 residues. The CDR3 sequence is CATSRGRDKQYF. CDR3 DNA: TGTGCCACCAGCAGAGGCCGGGACAAGCAGTACTTC.

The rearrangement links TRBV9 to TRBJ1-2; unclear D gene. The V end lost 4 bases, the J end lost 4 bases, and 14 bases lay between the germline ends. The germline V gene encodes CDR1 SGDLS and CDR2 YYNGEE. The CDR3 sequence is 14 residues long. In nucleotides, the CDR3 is TGTGCCAGCAGCCCCCCTCCAGGCGCCTATGGCTACACCTTC. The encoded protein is CASSPPPGAYGYTF.

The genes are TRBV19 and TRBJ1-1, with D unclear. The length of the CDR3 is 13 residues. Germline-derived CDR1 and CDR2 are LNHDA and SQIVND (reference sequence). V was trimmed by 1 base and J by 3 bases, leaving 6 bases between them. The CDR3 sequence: CASSIGGHTEAFF. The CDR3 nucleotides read TGTGCCAGTAGTATAGGAGGCCACACTGAAGCTTTCTTT. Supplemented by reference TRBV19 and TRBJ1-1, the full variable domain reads DGGITQSPKYLFRKEGQNVTLSCEQNLNHDAMYWYRQDPGQGLRLIYYSQIVNDFQKGDIAEGYSVSREKKESFPLTVTSAQKNPTAFYLCASSIGGHTEAFFGQGTRLTVV.

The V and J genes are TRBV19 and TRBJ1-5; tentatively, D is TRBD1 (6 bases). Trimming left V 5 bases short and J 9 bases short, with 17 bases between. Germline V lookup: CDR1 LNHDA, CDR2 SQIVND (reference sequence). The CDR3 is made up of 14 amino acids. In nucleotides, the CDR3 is TGTGCCAGTAGTGAAACCAGGGGTCCTAGGCCCCAGCATTTT. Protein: CASSETRGPRPQHF. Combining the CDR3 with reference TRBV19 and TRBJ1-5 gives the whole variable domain DGGITQSPKYLFRKEGQNVTLSCEQNLNHDAMYWYRQDPGQGLRLIYYSQIVNDFQKGDIAEGYSVSREKKESFPLTVTSAQKNPTAFYLCASSETRGPRPQHFGDGTRLSIL.

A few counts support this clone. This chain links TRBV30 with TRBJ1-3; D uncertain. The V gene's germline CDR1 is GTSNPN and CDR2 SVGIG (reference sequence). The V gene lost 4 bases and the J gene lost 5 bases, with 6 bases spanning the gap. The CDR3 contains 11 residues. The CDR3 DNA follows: TGTGCCTGGAAATTCAGAAACACCATATATTTT. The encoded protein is CAWKFRNTIYF.

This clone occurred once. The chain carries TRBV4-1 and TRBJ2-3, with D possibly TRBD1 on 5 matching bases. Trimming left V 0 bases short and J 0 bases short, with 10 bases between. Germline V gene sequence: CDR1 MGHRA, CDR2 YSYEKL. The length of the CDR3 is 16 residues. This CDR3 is CASSQEGRVSTDTQYF. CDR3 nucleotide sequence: TGCGCCAGCAGCCAAGAAGGCAGGGTTAGCACAGATACGCAGTATTTT.

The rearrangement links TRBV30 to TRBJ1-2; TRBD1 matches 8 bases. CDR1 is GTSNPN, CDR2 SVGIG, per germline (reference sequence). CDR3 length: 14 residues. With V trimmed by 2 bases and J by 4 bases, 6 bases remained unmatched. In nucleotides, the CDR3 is TGTGCCTGGAGTAGACAGGGGCTGGGCTATGGCTACACCTTC. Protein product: CAWSRQGLGYGYTF. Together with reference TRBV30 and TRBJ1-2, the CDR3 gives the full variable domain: SQTIHQWPATLVQPVGSPLSLECTVEGTSNPNLYWYRQAAGRGLQLLFYSVGIGQISSEVPQNLSASRPQDRQFILSSKKLLLSDSGFYLCAWSRQGLGYGYTFGSGTRLTVV.

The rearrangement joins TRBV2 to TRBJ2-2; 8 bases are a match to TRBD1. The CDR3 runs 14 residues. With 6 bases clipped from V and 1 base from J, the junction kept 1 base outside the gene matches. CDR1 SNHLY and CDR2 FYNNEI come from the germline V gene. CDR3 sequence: CASRGTGNTGELFF. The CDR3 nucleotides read TGTGCCAGCAGAGGGACAGGGAACACCGGGGAGCTGTTTTTT.

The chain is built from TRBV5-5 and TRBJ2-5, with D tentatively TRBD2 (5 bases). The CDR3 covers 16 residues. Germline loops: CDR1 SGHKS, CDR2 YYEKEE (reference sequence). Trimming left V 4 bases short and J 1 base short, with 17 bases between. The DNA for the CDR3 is TGTGCCAGCAGCCTTACCGGGAACGTTGCCCAAGAGACCCAGTACTTC. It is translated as CASSLTGNVAQETQYF.

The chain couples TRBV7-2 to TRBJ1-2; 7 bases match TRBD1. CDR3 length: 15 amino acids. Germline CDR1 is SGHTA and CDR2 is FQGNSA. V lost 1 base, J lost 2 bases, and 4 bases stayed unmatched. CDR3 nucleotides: TGTGCCAGCAGCTTAGAGGCCAGGGGGAACTATGGCTACACCTTC. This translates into CASSLEARGNYGYTF.